These 2 T cell receptor beta chains were sequenced from one sample in a study of CD8 T cells in ankylosing spondylitis. Study results and caveats: What appeared characteristic of ankylosing spondylitis blood was a TCR beta motif of under 10 highly homologous variants.

Antigens for these TCRs are unknown. MiXCR, run by TCRdb on the 5' RACE reads, gives a single entry per CDR3 protein. The repertoire holds a few hundred thousand distinct CDR3 sequences, with approximately 20% as singletons. Material: blood, either unsorted or a sorted T cell fraction (not recorded which). These receptor sequences come from a male donor with ankylosing spondylitis.

The J gene is TRBJ1-6, the V gene TRBV7-3; TRBD1 matches at 8 bases. The CDR3 contains 16 residues. Unmatched junction bases numbered 17, after V lost 5 bases and J lost 14 bases. Looked up from germline, CDR1 is SGHTA and CDR2 is FQGTGA. The CDR3 region has the DNA TGTGCCAGCAGCCCAGATGGCAGGGGGCCCCCTGAGACCCTCCACTTT. Translating gives CASSPDGRGPPETLHF.

This chain links TRBV20-1 with TRBJ2-7, with D possibly being TRBD1 (5 bases). This CDR3 spans 15 amino acids. Trimming took 0 bases from V and 0 from J, leaving 12 bases between them. The germline V gene encodes CDR1 DFQATT and CDR2 SNEGSKA (reference sequence). CDR3 region: CSARDGATPSYEQYF. The CDR3 DNA reads as TGCAGTGCTAGAGATGGGGCTACCCCCTCCTACGAGCAGTACTTC.